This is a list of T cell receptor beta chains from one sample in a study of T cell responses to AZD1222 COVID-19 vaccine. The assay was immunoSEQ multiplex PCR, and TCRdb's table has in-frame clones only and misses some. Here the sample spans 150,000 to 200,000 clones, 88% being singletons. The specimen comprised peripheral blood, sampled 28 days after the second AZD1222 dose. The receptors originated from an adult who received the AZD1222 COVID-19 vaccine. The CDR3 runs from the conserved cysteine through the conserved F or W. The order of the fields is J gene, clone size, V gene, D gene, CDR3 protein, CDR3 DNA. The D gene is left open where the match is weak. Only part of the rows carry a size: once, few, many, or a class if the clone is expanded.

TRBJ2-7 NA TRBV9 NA CASSADGIKSSYEQYF TGTGCCAGCAGCGCGGACGGAATAAAGAGCTCCTACGAGCAGTACTTC
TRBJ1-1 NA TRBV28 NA CASSLSGTEAFF TGTGCCAGCAGTTTATCGGGGACTGAAGCTTTCTTT
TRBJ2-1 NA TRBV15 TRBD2 CATSRDVSGGARFF TGTGCCACCAGCAGAGATGTCAGCGGGGGGGCCCGGTTCTTC
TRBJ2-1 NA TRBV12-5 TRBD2 CASGQSGGFYNEQFF TGTGCTAGTGGCCAGAGCGGGGGGTTCTACAATGAGCAGTTCTTC
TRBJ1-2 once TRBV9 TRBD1 CASSASGGFNYGYTF TGTGCCAGCAGCGCCTCAGGGGGTTTTAACTATGGCTACACCTTC
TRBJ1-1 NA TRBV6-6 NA CASSPWEGQPGNTEAFF TGTGCCAGCAGTCCTTGGGAAGGACAGCCAGGGAACACTGAAGCTTTCTTT
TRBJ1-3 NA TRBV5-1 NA CASSGTASGNTIYF TGCGCCAGCAGCGGCACCGCCTCTGGAAACACCATATATTTT
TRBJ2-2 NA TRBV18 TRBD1 CASSQTGSNTGELFF TGTGCCAGCTCCCAGACAGGGTCGAACACCGGGGAGCTGTTTTTT
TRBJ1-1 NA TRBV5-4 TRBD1 CASSFDRVNTEAFF TGTGCCAGCAGCTTCGACAGGGTTAACACTGAAGCTTTCTTT
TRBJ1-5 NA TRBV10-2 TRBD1 CASRDRVEQPQHF TGCGCCAGCAGGGACAGGGTGGAGCAGCCCCAGCATTTT
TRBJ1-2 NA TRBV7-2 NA CASSLGSGGHLLGYTF TGTGCCAGCAGCTTAGGGTCTGGGGGACACCTATTGGGCTACACCTTC
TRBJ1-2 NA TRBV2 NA CASHRTDLNYGYTF TGTGCCAGCCATCGGACAGACCTAAACTATGGCTACACCTTC
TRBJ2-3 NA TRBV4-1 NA CASSLPSSDTQYF TGCGCCAGCAGCCTACCTAGCTCAGATACGCAGTATTTT
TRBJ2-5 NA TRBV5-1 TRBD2 CASSKRFGGNQETQYF TGCGCCAGCAGTAAGAGATTCGGGGGGAACCAAGAGACCCAGTACTTC
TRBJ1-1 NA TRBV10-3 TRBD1 CAIARDRGSEAFF TGTGCCATCGCGCGGGACAGGGGATCTGAAGCTTTCTTT
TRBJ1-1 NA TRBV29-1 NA CSARVGPMNTEAFF TGCAGCGCAAGGGTGGGACCGATGAACACTGAAGCTTTCTTT
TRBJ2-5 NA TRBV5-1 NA CASSLRGPQETQYF TGCGCCAGCAGCTTGCGGGGGCCCCAAGAGACCCAGTACTTC
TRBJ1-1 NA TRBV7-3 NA CASSLTFGGGTEAFF TGTGCCAGCAGCTTAACGTTCGGGGGAGGCACTGAAGCTTTCTTT
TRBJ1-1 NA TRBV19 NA CASTPVLIRASNTEAFF TGTGCCAGTACCCCCGTATTAATTAGAGCGTCGAACACTGAAGCTTTCTTT
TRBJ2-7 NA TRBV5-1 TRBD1 CASSPDREPYEQYF TGCGCCAGCAGCCCGGACAGGGAACCCTACGAGCAGTACTTC
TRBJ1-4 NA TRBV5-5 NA CASSSNEKLFF TGTGCCAGCAGCTCTAATGAAAAACTGTTTTTT
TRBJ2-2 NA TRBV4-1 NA CASSITGELFF TGCGCCAGCAGTATCACCGGGGAGCTGTTTTTT
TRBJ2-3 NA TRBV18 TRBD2 CASSLQRGGPDTQYF TGTGCCAGCTCACTTCAGCGGGGGGGACCAGATACGCAGTATTTT
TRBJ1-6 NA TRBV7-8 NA CASSTGYNSPLHF TGTGCCAGCAGCACAGGTTATAATTCACCCCTCCACTTT
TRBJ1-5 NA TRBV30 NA CAWSVGPRNQPQHF TGTGCCTGGAGTGTAGGGCCGCGCAATCAGCCCCAGCATTTT
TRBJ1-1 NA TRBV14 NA CASSYLPLNTEAFF TGTGCCAGCAGCTACCTACCCTTGAACACTGAAGCTTTCTTT
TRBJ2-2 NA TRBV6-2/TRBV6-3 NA CASSWKGDTGELFF TGTGCCAGCAGTTGGAAAGGGGACACCGGGGAGCTGTTTTTT
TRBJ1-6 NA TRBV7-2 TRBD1 CASSLAGQYNSPLHF TGTGCCAGCAGCTTAGCGGGACAGTATAATTCACCCCTCCACTTT
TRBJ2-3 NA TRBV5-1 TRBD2 CASSELAGGQADTQYF TGCGCCAGCAGCGAATTAGCGGGGGGGCAGGCAGATACGCAGTATTTT
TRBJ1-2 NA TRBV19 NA CASSIESQGRNYGYTF TGTGCCAGTAGTATAGAATCTCAGGGGCGAAACTATGGCTACACCTTC
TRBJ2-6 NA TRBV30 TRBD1 CAWSHRGIFSGANVLTF TGTGCCTGGAGCCACAGGGGGATATTCTCTGGGGCCAACGTCCTGACTTTC
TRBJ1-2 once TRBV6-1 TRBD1 CASSEEYGDRRYGYTF TGTGCCAGCAGTGAAGAGTATGGGGACAGACGTTATGGCTACACCTTC
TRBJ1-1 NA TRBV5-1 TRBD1 CASGPWGQGGTEAFF TGCGCCAGCGGACCGTGGGGACAGGGGGGCACTGAAGCTTTCTTT
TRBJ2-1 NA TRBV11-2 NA CASSLGPSYNEQFF TGTGCCAGCAGTTTGGGGCCCTCCTACAATGAGCAGTTCTTC
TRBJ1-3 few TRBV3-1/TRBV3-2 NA CASSPFWGFGNTIYF TGTGCCAGCAGCCCCTTCTGGGGGTTCGGAAACACCATATATTTT
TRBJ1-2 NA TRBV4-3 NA CASSQDGLTRGGYTF TGCGCCAGCAGCCAAGATGGGCTAACAAGGGGAGGCTACACCTTC
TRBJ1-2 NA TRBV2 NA CASSGEIGGYTF TGTGCCAGCAGTGGCGAAATCGGTGGCTACACCTTC
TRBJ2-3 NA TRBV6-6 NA CASSYPSGADTQYF TGTGCCAGCAGTTATCCCTCGGGAGCTGATACGCAGTATTTT
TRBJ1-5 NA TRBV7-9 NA CASSFDGENQPQHF TGTGCCAGCAGCTTCGACGGGGAAAATCAGCCCCAGCATTTT
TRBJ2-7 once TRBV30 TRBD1 CAWSRQGRGEQYF TGTGCCTGGAGTCGACAGGGCCGCGGCGAGCAGTACTTC
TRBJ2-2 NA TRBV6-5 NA CASSPTGSAGELFF TGTGCCAGCAGCCCGACGGGTTCCGCCGGGGAGCTGTTTTTT
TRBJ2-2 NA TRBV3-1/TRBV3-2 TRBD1 CASSQYRGQGGELFF TGTGCCAGCAGCCAATACAGGGGGCAGGGCGGGGAGCTGTTTTTT
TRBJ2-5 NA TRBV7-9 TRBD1 CASSPGQGQETQYF TGTGCCAGCAGCCCTGGACAGGGGCAAGAGACCCAGTACTTC
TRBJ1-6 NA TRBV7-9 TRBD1 CASRDDRGNNSPLHF TGTGCCAGCAGAGACGACAGGGGGAATAATTCACCCCTCCACTTT
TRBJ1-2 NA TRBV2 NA CASSGQGPYGYTF TGTGCCAGCAGCGGGCAGGGTCCCTATGGCTACACCTTC
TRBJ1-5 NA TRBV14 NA CASSQGGAHNQPQHF TGTGCCAGCAGCCAAGGGGGGGCCCACAATCAGCCCCAGCATTTT
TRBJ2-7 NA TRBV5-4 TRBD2 CASSPGLAGGLLYEQYF TGTGCCAGCAGCCCGGGACTAGCGGGGGGTCTACTCTACGAGCAGTACTTC
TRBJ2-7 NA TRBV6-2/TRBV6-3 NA CASSWTNENYEQYF TGTGCCAGCAGTTGGACTAACGAGAACTACGAGCAGTACTTC
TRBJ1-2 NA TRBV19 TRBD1 CASSTPGRGQEYGYTF TGTGCCAGTAGTACCCCCGGGAGGGGGCAGGAGTATGGCTACACCTTC
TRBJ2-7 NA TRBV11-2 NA CASSLDLQAYEQYF TGTGCCAGCAGCTTAGATCTCCAGGCTTACGAGCAGTACTTC
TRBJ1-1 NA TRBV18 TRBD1 CASSGQVDTEAFF TGTGCCAGCTCGGGACAGGTAGACACTGAAGCTTTCTTT
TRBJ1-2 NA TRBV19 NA CASWGPGEYGYTF TGTGCCAGTTGGGGACCGGGGGAGTATGGCTACACCTTC
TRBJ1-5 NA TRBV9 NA CASKKGDQPQHF TGTGCCAGCAAAAAGGGCGATCAGCCCCAGCATTTT